Each of the 24 T cell receptor beta chains below was sequenced from the same sample in a study of blood T cells in healthy people across ages. Together with a sample-barcoded 5' primer, a J-beta primer mix was included in a second PCR lasting about 6 to 11 cycles. TCRdb independently ran MiXCR on the 5' RACE reads; one entry per CDR3 protein. Of 550,000 to 650,000 distinct CDR3 sequences listed, about 28% are singletons. Separately, the same data were catalogued under a study of T cells of mothers and their children.

Sequencing was performed on blood. Receptors originate from a boy younger than 10 in good health.

This clonotype was observed a few times. The CDR3 protein is CASSSTPGNEGEKLFF. In DNA, the CDR3 is TGTGCCAGCAGCTCAACCCCTGGAAACGAGGGGGAAAAACTGTTTTTT. The rearrangement uses TRBV7-9 and TRBJ1-4, with D possibly matching TRBD1 (5 bases). V was pared by 4 bases and J by 8 bases, with 20 bases between. Germline V gene sequence: CDR1 SEHNR, CDR2 FQNEAQ (reference sequence). CDR3 length equals 16 residues.

The genes are TRBV20-1 and TRBJ1-4; D ambiguous. The germline V gene has CDR1 DFQATT and CDR2 SNEGSKA (reference sequence). This CDR3 has 15 residues. V lost 0 bases and J lost 3, with 11 bases in between. This CDR3 is CSARDGRWANEKLFF. The CDR3 DNA reads TGCAGTGCTAGAGATGGGAGGTGGGCTAATGAAAAACTGTTTTTT.

Remarks on this clonotype: The junction and the germline gene differ at one end; a read error may be behind it. This chain uses TRBV7-9 with TRBJ2-1, with 8 bases that match TRBD2. The CDR3 runs 16 residues. Germline CDR1 reads SEHNR; CDR2 reads FQNEAQ (reference sequence). CDR3 sequence (DNA): TGTGCCAGCAGCTTATTACGGGAGGGCCGCCAAGAGACCCTGTACTTC. It codes for CASSLLREGRQETLYF.

The chain recombines TRBV5-1 with TRBJ2-5; D may be TRBD1 or TRBD2 (6 bases each). V was shortened by 4 bases and J by 5 bases, with 15 bases between the two germline ends. The CDR3 is made up of 14 amino acids. The germline CDR1 and CDR2 sequences are SGHRS and YFSETQ. In DNA, the CDR3 is TGCGCCAGCAGCGCTCAACTAGGGGGGGAGACCCAGTACTTC. Its translation: CASSAQLGGETQYF.

This chain links TRBV6-5 with TRBJ2-5, with D possibly matching TRBD2 (6 bases). The DNA end is more similar to TRBJ2-7, so the J call may be wrong. The CDR3 loop spans 15 amino acids. Per the germline V gene, CDR1 is MNHEY and CDR2 is SVGAGI. The CDR3 loop is CASSYFVGGSYEQYF. CDR3 DNA sequence: TGTGCCAGCAGTTACTTTGTCGGGGGATCCTACGAGCAGTACTTC.

The rearrangement joins TRBV14 to TRBJ1-1; D unclear. There are 16 residues in the CDR3. Trimming removed 1 base at V and 1 base at J, with 13 bases between. Germline CDR1 and CDR2: SGHDN and FVKESK. The chain's CDR3 is CASSQGLTRENTEAFF. The CDR3 region has the DNA TGTGCCAGCAGCCAAGGACTTACTCGAGAGAACACTGAAGCTTTCTTT.

V usage is TRBV7-3 and J usage is TRBJ2-3; D gene unclear. Germline CDR1 reads SGHTA; CDR2 reads FQGTGA. This CDR3 region has 13 residues. V was trimmed by 2 bases and J by 2 bases, leaving 5 bases between them. The CDR3 is CASSLYVTDTQYF. CDR3 coding DNA: TGTGCCAGCAGCTTATACGTCACAGATACGCAGTATTTT.

The chain is built from TRBV6-1 and TRBJ2-1, with D unresolved. CDR3 length: 17 residues. Germline V gives CDR1 MNHNS, CDR2 SASEGT. V dropped 6 bases and J dropped 0 bases, with 18 bases sitting between them. Here the CDR3 DNA reads TGTGCCAGCAGCCCCTCTATCAGAGAAAGCTCCTACAATGAGCAGTTCTTC. It specifies CASSPSIRESSYNEQFF.

This rearrangement joins TRBV6-2 or TRBV6-3 to TRBJ2-7; perhaps D is TRBD1 or TRBD2 (5 bases each). V lost 6 bases and J lost 3, with 18 bases in between. From germline, CDR1 is MNHEY and CDR2 SVGEGT. The CDR3 sequence is 15 residues long. The CDR3 loop reads CASRKGPGIVYEQYF. For the CDR3, the DNA is TGTGCCAGCAGAAAGGGGCCGGGGATTGTCTACGAGCAGTACTTC.

This clonotype was counted only a few times. V and J are TRBV30 and TRBJ1-4; no reliable D call. Germline loops: CDR1 GTSNPN, CDR2 SVGIG (reference sequence). Trimming removed 2 bases from V and 11 bases from J, with 12 bases in between. The CDR3 spans 12 residues. The chain's CDR3 is CAWSPLAKKLFF. CDR3 DNA: TGTGCCTGGAGTCCCCTGGCCAAGAAACTGTTTTTT.

The chain couples TRBV21-1 to TRBJ1-3. TRBV21-1 is assigned pseudogene status. The CDR3 runs to 16 residues. The DNA for the CDR3 is TGTGCCAGCAGCAAGTGTCGCTTTCGCTCTGGAAACACCATATATTTT. Protein product: CASSKCRFRSGNTIYF.

In its sample, this clonotype was seen a few times. The chain links TRBV10-3 to TRBJ2-1; D may be TRBD2 (5 bases). V was trimmed by 4 bases and J by 0 bases, leaving 7 bases between them. Germline V lookup: CDR1 ENHRY, CDR2 SYGVKD. This CDR3 is 14 amino acids long. This CDR3 reads CAISVGDSYNEQFF. The CDR3 DNA reads as TGTGCCATCAGTGTCGGGGACTCCTACAATGAGCAGTTCTTC.

V and J are TRBV27 and TRBJ1-1; weak D call: TRBD1 (6 bases). This CDR3 region has 15 residues. Trimming took off 0 bases at V and 2 bases at J, with 10 bases between the two ends. The germline V gene has CDR1 MNHEY and CDR2 SMNVEV (reference sequence). The DNA for the CDR3 is TGTGCCAGCAGTTTATCGGCAGGGGTAAACACTGAAGCTTTCTTT. Amino acids: CASSLSAGVNTEAFF.

This clonotype was recorded only once. The V gene is TRBV4-1, the J gene TRBJ2-5, with TRBD1 identical over 9 bases. TRBJ2-7 matches the DNA end more closely, so the J call is doubtful. CDR1 and CDR2 (germline): MGHRA, YSYEKL. The CDR3 totals 15 residues. CDR3 sequence reads: CASSHPGQGTYEQYF. The CDR3 DNA sequence: TGCGCCAGCAGCCACCCGGGACAGGGAACCTACGAGCAGTACTTC.

This clonotype was seen more than once but under ten times. V is TRBV7-9 and J is TRBJ1-5; no firm D call. This CDR3 spans 13 amino acids. V was trimmed by 0 bases and J by 9 bases, leaving 9 bases between them. CDR1 is SEHNR and CDR2 is FQNEAQ in the germline V gene (reference sequence). The CDR3 loop is CASSLAGGLPQHF. DNA of the CDR3: TGTGCCAGCAGCTTAGCCGGCGGCCTGCCCCAGCATTTT.

This clonotype was detected a few times. The rearrangement links TRBV12-3 or TRBV12-4 to TRBJ2-7; 8 bases are shared with TRBD2. The CDR3 runs 15 residues. V was pared by 3 bases and J by 2 bases, with 6 bases of the junction left unmatched. The CDR3 DNA reads TGTGCCAGCAGTTTGAGCGGGAGCGGCCCCTACGAGCAGTACTTC. Protein: CASSLSGSGPYEQYF.

The chain carries TRBV10-3 and TRBJ1-1; D is undetermined. The CDR3 extends over 13 amino acids. Germline V gene sequence: CDR1 ENHRY, CDR2 SYGVKD. Trimming pared 6 bases from V and 0 bases from J, leaving 8 bases between. Here the CDR3 DNA reads TGTGCCATCAGCTTAAACCTGAACACTGAAGCTTTCTTT. It is translated as CAISLNLNTEAFF.

The chain links TRBV20-1 to TRBJ2-6; the D gene could be TRBD1 or TRBD2 (6 bases each). Germline V CDR1 and CDR2: DFQATT, SNEGSKA (reference sequence). The CDR3 loop spans 14 amino acids. Trimming removed 5 bases at V and 1 base at J, with 9 bases between. The CDR3 DNA reads as TGCAGTGCTCAAGGGGGGTCTGGGGCCAACGTCCTGACTTTC. It yields the protein CSAQGGSGANVLTF.

This clonotype showed up just a few times. V is TRBV4-1 and J is TRBJ1-2; 7 bases line up with TRBD1. Germline CDR1 is MGHRA and CDR2 is YSYEKL. The CDR3 extends over 17 amino acids. The J segment lost 6 bases and the V segment lost 1 base, leaving 14 bases of the junction unmatched. DNA for the CDR3: TGCGCCAGCAGCCAAGCTCCAGTCCGGGACAGAGAAGATGGCTACACCTTC. This codes for CASSQAPVRDREDGYTF.

The chain uses TRBV4-3 and TRBJ2-2, with D uncertain. V lost 4 bases to trimming and J lost 5 bases, with 20 bases between them. The CDR3 extends over 17 amino acids. Germline lookup yields CDR1 LGHNA and CDR2 YSLEER. The CDR3 coding sequence is TGCGCCAGCAGCCCCCATCTAGGCACGAAGTCGACCGGGGAGCTGTTTTTT. The encoded protein is CASSPHLGTKSTGELFF.

The genes are TRBV6-4 and TRBJ2-3; 10 positions agree with TRBD2. Germline CDR1 reads MRHNA; CDR2 reads SNTAGT. V trimming: 2 bases; J trimming: 4 bases; junction bases outside the gene matches: 6. The CDR3 loop spans 16 amino acids. CDR3 DNA sequence: TGTGCCAGCAGTGACACCCCCGGGACTAGCGCAGATACGCAGTATTTT. It codes for CASSDTPGTSADTQYF.

CDR3 in DNA: TGTGCCAGCAGCTTTCAGGGAGAGCAGTTCTTC. Its translation: CASSFQGEQFF. The rearrangement links TRBV7-2 to TRBJ2-5; the D gene is possibly TRBD1 (5 bases). The DNA matches TRBJ2-1 better at its end, which makes the J call doubtful. Germline CDR1 is SGHTA and CDR2 is FQGNSA. This CDR3 comprises 11 residues.

This rearrangement joins TRBV6-2 or TRBV6-3 to TRBJ2-7; unclear D gene. The CDR3 is made up of 13 amino acids. CDR1 and CDR2 from the germline V gene are MNHEY and SVGEGT. Trimming removed 2 bases from V and 3 bases from J, with 8 bases in between. The CDR3 sequence is CASSYASSYEQYF. CDR3 DNA: TGTGCCAGCAGTTACGCTTCTAGCTACGAGCAGTACTTC.

The chain is built from TRBV11-2 and TRBJ2-5, with 10 bases matching TRBD1. Germline trimming cut 4 bases from V and 4 bases from J; bases unmatched to any gene: 9. Looked up from germline, CDR1 is SGHAT and CDR2 is FQNNGV. The CDR3 totals 16 residues. The DNA of the CDR3 is TGTGCCAGCAGCTCCACCGGGACAGGGGTGGGAGAGACCCAGTACTTC. This translates into CASSSTGTGVGETQYF.